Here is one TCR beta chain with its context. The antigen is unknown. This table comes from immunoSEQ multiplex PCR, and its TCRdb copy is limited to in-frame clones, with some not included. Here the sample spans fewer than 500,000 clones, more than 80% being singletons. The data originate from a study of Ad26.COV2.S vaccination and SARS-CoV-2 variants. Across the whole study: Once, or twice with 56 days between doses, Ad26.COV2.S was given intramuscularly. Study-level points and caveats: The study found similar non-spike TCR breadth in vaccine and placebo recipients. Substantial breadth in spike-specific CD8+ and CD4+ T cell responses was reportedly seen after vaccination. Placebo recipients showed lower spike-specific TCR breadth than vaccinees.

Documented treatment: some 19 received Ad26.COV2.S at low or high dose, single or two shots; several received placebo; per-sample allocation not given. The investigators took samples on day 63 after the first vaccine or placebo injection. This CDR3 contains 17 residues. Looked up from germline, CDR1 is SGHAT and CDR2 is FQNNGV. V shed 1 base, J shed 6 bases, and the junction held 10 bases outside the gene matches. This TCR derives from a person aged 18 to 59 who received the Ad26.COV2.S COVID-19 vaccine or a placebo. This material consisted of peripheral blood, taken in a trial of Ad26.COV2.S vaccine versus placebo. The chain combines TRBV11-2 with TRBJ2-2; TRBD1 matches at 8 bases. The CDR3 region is CASSLGPWTGTSGELFF. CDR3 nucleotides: TGTGCCAGCAGCTTAGGACCATGGACAGGGACGTCCGGGGAGCTGTTTTTT.